Listed below are T cell receptor beta chains from one sample, sequenced in a study of control samples from healthy donors and cancer patients. Produced via immunoSEQ multiplex PCR; TCRdb's table is partial and in-frame only. This repertoire shows about 190,000 clones, roughly nine tenths found once; its top ten account for 1.8%. The material sequenced was blood. The receptors originated from a man under 40 in good health. CDR3s include the opening cysteine and the closing phenylalanine or tryptophan. A D gene is named only where the DNA matches it firmly. Clone size is not always given. Where it is, it says once, few, many or a class for expanded clones.

v_gene,j_gene,abundance,d_gene,CDR3nt,CDR3aa
TRBV15,TRBJ1-5,-,TRBD1,TGTGCCACCAGCATTAACCCGGGACAGCGCAATCAGCCCCAGCATTTT,CATSINPGQRNQPQHF
TRBV25-1,TRBJ1-1,-,-,TGTGCCAGCAGTGAGGGACAGAACACTGAAGCTTTCTTT,CASSEGQNTEAFF
TRBV11-2,TRBJ2-2,-,-,TGTGCCAGCAGCTTAGGCAGCGGAAGCACCGGGGAGCTGTTTTTT,CASSLGSGSTGELFF
TRBV10-3,TRBJ1-5,-,TRBD1,TGTGCCATCAGTGGGGGACAGGGGGCTCAGCCCCAGCATTTT,CAISGGQGAQPQHF
TRBV4-1,TRBJ1-1,-,TRBD1,TGCGCCAGCAGCCAAGGGTACAGGGGGCGGGAGAACACTGAAGCTTTCTTT,CASSQGYRGRENTEAFF
TRBV5-5,TRBJ2-3,-,TRBD1,TGTGCCAGCAGCTTCCGGGACAGGGAAACGCAGTATTTT,CASSFRDRETQYF
TRBV30,TRBJ1-2,-,-,TGTGCCTCGGCCGGCAGGAGGAACTATGGCTACACCTTC,CASAGRRNYGYTF
TRBV4-1,TRBJ2-7,-,TRBD1,TGCGCCAGCAGCCAAGATCATGACAGGGCCTACGAGCAGTACTTC,CASSQDHDRAYEQYF
TRBV7-9,TRBJ1-1,-,-,TGTGCCAGCAGCTTGATGGGCGGCATGAACACTGAAGCTTTCTTT,CASSLMGGMNTEAFF
TRBV19,TRBJ2-6,-,-,TGTGCCAGTAGTATAGATGGCTCTGGGGCCAACGTCCTGACTTTC,CASSIDGSGANVLTF
TRBV5-1,TRBJ1-1,-,TRBD1,TGCGCCAGCAGCTTGAACCCCGGGACAGCGAACACTGAAGCTTTCTTT,CASSLNPGTANTEAFF
TRBV9,TRBJ1-4,-,TRBD1,TGTGCCAGCAGCGTAGGTTCAACAGGGGCTAATGAAAAACTGTTTTTT,CASSVGSTGANEKLFF
TRBV7-2,TRBJ1-1,-,-,TGTGCCAGCAGCCCTAGCAAGGGATTTCGCACTGAAGCTTTCTTT,CASSPSKGFRTEAFF
TRBV30,TRBJ1-2,-,-,TGTGCCTGGAGTGTACCTCGGCAGGGAACCTATGGCTACACCTTC,CAWSVPRQGTYGYTF
TRBV5-4,TRBJ1-3,-,TRBD1,TGTGCCAGCAGCTCGGACAGGGGGAGAGGAAACACCATATATTTT,CASSSDRGRGNTIYF
TRBV10-3,TRBJ1-3,-,-,TGTGCCATCAGCAATAGGGGCTCTGGAAACACCATATATTTT,CAISNRGSGNTIYF
TRBV5-3,TRBJ2-7,-,-,TGTGCCAGAAGCTGGGGCCCCTCTAGGTTAGCCTACGAGCAGTACTTC,CARSWGPSRLAYEQYF
TRBV5-5,TRBJ1-1,-,-,TGTGCCAGCAGCTTCGGGGATAACACTGAAGCTTTCTTT,CASSFGDNTEAFF
TRBV12-3/TRBV12-4,TRBJ2-7,-,-,TGTGCCAGCAGATCCCCGTCGGGCTACGAGCAGTACTTC,CASRSPSGYEQYF
TRBV12-3/TRBV12-4,TRBJ2-1,-,-,TGTGCCAGCAGTTCACAGGCGCACAATGAGCAGTTCTTC,CASSSQAHNEQFF
TRBV30,TRBJ1-2,-,-,TGTGCCTGGAGTGCCCCGGGGGAGGGCCGTGGCTACACCTTC,CAWSAPGEGRGYTF
TRBV12-5,TRBJ2-7,once,-,TGTGCTAGTGGCCCGGCAGGGGCCTCCTGGGAGCAGTACTTC,CASGPAGASWEQYF
TRBV7-8,TRBJ2-5,-,-,TGTGCCAGCAGCTTAGGGTTTCGGGGGCGCAGGCAAGAGACCCAGTACTTC,CASSLGFRGRRQETQYF
TRBV5-6,TRBJ2-1,-,-,TGTGCCAGCAGCCGAGCGCAGGGAATGGGTGAGCAGTTCTTC,CASSRAQGMGEQFF
TRBV5-1,TRBJ1-2,-,-,TGCGCCAGCAGCTTGGAACGGCCCGCAGCCTATGGCTACACCTTC,CASSLERPAAYGYTF
TRBV9,TRBJ1-6,once,-,TGTGCCAGCAGCGTAGCCGACGGGGGGGAGACACCCCTCCACTTT,CASSVADGGETPLHF
TRBV29-1,TRBJ1-4,-,-,TGCAGCGTCTCTCCGGGACGGCTTGAAAAACTGTTTTTT,CSVSPGRLEKLFF
TRBV27,TRBJ1-4,once,-,TGTGCCAGCAGTTTCAAACGGGGGGAAAAACTGTTTTTT,CASSFKRGEKLFF
TRBV6-5,TRBJ1-4,-,-,TGTGCCAGCAGTCCCGACAGAGCGAATGAAAAACTGTTTTTT,CASSPDRANEKLFF
TRBV7-8,TRBJ1-2,-,TRBD1,TGTGCCAGCAGCTCGCCGAAAAGGGGGCCCTTCTTTAACTATGGCTACACCTTC,CASSSPKRGPFFNYGYTF
TRBV6-1,TRBJ2-7,-,TRBD1,TGTGCCAGCAGTGGGAAGACAGGGCCCGTCTCCTACGAGCAGTACTTC,CASSGKTGPVSYEQYF
TRBV2,TRBJ1-5,-,-,TGTGCCAGCAGTGTGGGTAACAATCAGCCCCAGCATTTT,CASSVGNNQPQHF
TRBV2,TRBJ1-5,-,-,TGTGCCAGCAGTGAACTGAGCAGCGATCAGCCCCAGCATTTT,CASSELSSDQPQHF
TRBV10-3,TRBJ2-4,-,TRBD2,TGTGCCATCAGTGAGCAGGTGGGGGGGGCCAAAAACATTCAGTACTTC,CAISEQVGGAKNIQYF
TRBV7-9,TRBJ1-2,-,-,TGTGCCAGCACCCGGGGGACATCACATGGCTACACCTTC,CASTRGTSHGYTF
TRBV12-3/TRBV12-4,TRBJ2-4,-,-,TGTGCCAGCAGTTTACAGGGCATTCAGTACTTC,CASSLQGIQYF
TRBV6-5,TRBJ2-1,once,-,TGTGCCAGCAGTCGAGAAGATGGTGAGCAGTTCTTC,CASSREDGEQFF
TRBV11-2,TRBJ1-1,-,-,TGTGCCAGCAGCTTATTACCCCAGGGGAACACTGAAGCTTTCTTT,CASSLLPQGNTEAFF
TRBV15,TRBJ1-1,-,-,TGTGCCACCAGCAGAGATGGTTTATCCCGAGGCACTGAAGCTTTCTTT,CATSRDGLSRGTEAFF
TRBV6-5,TRBJ1-1,once,-,TGTGCCAGCAGTCAGAGCGGGGGCGAGAACACTGAAGCTTTCTTT,CASSQSGGENTEAFF
TRBV7-8,TRBJ1-1,few,-,TGTGCCAGCAGCTCCCGGCCGGCGGCTAACACTGAAGCTTTCTTT,CASSSRPAANTEAFF
TRBV29-1,TRBJ2-7,-,TRBD2,TGCAGCGTTGAAGCCTCATTCGAGGATAAGGAGCGGGGGGGAGACGACGAGCAGTACTTC,CSVEASFEDKERGGDDEQYF
TRBV30,TRBJ1-5,-,-,TGTGCCTGGAGTTTAGGCAGCCTCAATCAGCCCCAGCATTTT,CAWSLGSLNQPQHF
TRBV10-2,TRBJ2-7,-,TRBD2,TGCGCCAGCAGGACTAGCGGGGGGAACCCAGTCTACGAGCAGTACTTC,CASRTSGGNPVYEQYF
TRBV2,TRBJ1-2,few,TRBD1,TGTGCCAGCCGGACAGGGGGTGGGGGCTACACCTTC,CASRTGGGGYTF
TRBV7-2,TRBJ2-1,-,-,TGTGCCAGCAGTCAAAATCATCGGGATGAGCAGTTCTTC,CASSQNHRDEQFF
TRBV5-5,TRBJ1-1,-,-,TGTGCCAGCAGCCCACTCTCCCCTGGGACTTCTGAAGCTTTCTTT,CASSPLSPGTSEAFF
TRBV7-9,TRBJ2-7,-,TRBD1,TGTGCCAGCAGCTTATGGACAGGGTTATTGGACGAGCAGTACTTC,CASSLWTGLLDEQYF
TRBV27,TRBJ2-2,-,TRBD1,TGTGCCAGCTGCAGGACAGGGTATCCGACCGGGGAGCTGTTTTTT,CASCRTGYPTGELFF
TRBV5-1,TRBJ1-1,-,-,TGCGCCAGCAGCCTTCAGACAGTTAACACTGAAGCTTTCTTT,CASSLQTVNTEAFF
TRBV7-8,TRBJ2-7,-,-,TGTGCCAGCAGCTCGTACCGACAGGGAGGTAGCGAGCAGTACTTC,CASSSYRQGGSEQYF
TRBV6-2/TRBV6-3,TRBJ1-2,-,-,TGTGCCAGCAGTTTGGGGGTTGGTGGCTACACCTTC,CASSLGVGGYTF
TRBV7-2,TRBJ1-2,-,-,TGTGCCAGCAGCTCTGAAGACAGACCTAACTATGGCTACACCTTC,CASSSEDRPNYGYTF